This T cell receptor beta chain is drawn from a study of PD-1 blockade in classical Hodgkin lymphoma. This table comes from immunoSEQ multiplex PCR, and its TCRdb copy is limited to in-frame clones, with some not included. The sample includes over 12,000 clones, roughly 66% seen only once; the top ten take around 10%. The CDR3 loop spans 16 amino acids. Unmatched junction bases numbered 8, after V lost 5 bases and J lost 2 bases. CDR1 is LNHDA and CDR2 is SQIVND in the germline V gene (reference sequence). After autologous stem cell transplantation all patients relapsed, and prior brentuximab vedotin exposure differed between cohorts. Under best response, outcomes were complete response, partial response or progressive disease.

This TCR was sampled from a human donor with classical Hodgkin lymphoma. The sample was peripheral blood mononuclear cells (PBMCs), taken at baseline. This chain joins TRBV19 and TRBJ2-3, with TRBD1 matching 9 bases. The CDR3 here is CASSSTGQGPTDTQYF. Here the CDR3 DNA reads TGTGCCAGTAGTTCGACGGGACAGGGTCCCACAGATACGCAGTATTTT.